Listed below are T cell receptor beta chains from one sample, sequenced in a study of CD8 T cells in ankylosing spondylitis. One entry per CDR3 protein, called by TCRdb with MiXCR from the 5' RACE reads. The table records approximately 140,000 distinct CDR3 sequences, approximately 9.2% of them present only once. Source material: synovial fluid, either unsorted or a sorted T cell fraction (not recorded which). Receptor source: a male donor with ankylosing spondylitis. Both conserved end residues are part of each CDR3. The D gene is left open where the match is weak. Not all rows give a size; the values are once, few, many and, for expanded clones, a class.

D	size	V	J	length	DNA	CDR3
-	few	TRBV20-1	TRBJ1-2	13	TGCAGTGCCACCCAAAAGGGGGGCTATGGCTACACCTTC	CSATQKGGYGYTF
-	-	TRBV5-1	TRBJ2-5	13	TGCGCCAGCAGCGACGGTAGTAAAGAGACCCAGTACTTC	CASSDGSKETQYF
-	-	TRBV5-4	TRBJ2-3	11	TGTGCCAGCAGCCCGGGACGGGGCACGAATTTT	CASSPGRGTNF
-	many	TRBV7-9	TRBJ1-5	14	TGTGCCAGCAACAATGGAGGGGATAGTCAGCCCCAGCATTTT	CASNNGGDSQPQHF
TRBD1	many	TRBV7-2	TRBJ1-5	16	TGTGCCAGCAGCTCGGCCGGGACAGGGGCAAATCAGCCCCAGCATTTT	CASSSAGTGANQPQHF
-	few	TRBV28	TRBJ2-7	14	TGTGCCAGCAAGGGGGTGAGTGATTTCCACGAGCAGTACTTC	CASKGVSDFHEQYF
-	many	TRBV9	TRBJ2-1	13	TGTGCTAGTGGCCTAGCGCACTACAATGAGCAGTTCTTC	CASGLAHYNEQFF
-	many	TRBV5-4	TRBJ1-1	14	TGTGCCAGCAGCCCGGTCGGGCAGCACACTGAAGCTTTCTTT	CASSPVGQHTEAFF
-	few	TRBV7-2	TRBJ1-4	15	TGTGCCAGCAGCTTAAACCGAGGAGGTTGGGAAAAACTGTTTTTT	CASSLNRGGWEKLFF
TRBD1	many	TRBV7-2	TRBJ2-7	14	TGTGCCAGCAGAGCCGGGACAGGGGGCTACGAGCAGTACTTC	CASRAGTGGYEQYF
-	many	TRBV5-1	TRBJ2-3	15	TGCGCCAGCAGCTGGAGGGAAGCTAGCACAGATACGCAGTATTTT	CASSWREASTDTQYF
-	few	TRBV18	TRBJ1-4	14	TGTGCCAGCTCATCGGACCGACAAAATGAAAAACTGTTTTTT	CASSSDRQNEKLFF
TRBD1	few	TRBV5-1	TRBJ1-1	14	TGCGCCAGCAGTGGACAGGGGCAGAACACTGAAGCTTTCTTT	CASSGQGQNTEAFF
-	-	TRBV5-6	TRBJ1-1	13	TGTGCCAGCAGCTTGGTGCCTAGTCCTGAAGCTTTCTTT	CASSLVPSPEAFF
-	many	TRBV12-3/TRBV12-4	TRBJ1-2	13	TGTGCCAGCAGTTTAAGGCAGGTCGGAGGCTACACCTTC	CASSLRQVGGYTF
-	many	TRBV12-3/TRBV12-4	TRBJ2-3	14	TGTGCCAGCAGTTCCTCCGGGACACGAAATACGCAGTATTTT	CASSSSGTRNTQYF
-	few	TRBV6-2/TRBV6-3	TRBJ2-1	15	TGTGCCAGCAGTTACGGGGCAGGGGCGGATAATGAGCAGTTCTTC	CASSYGAGADNEQFF
TRBD1	many	TRBV12-3/TRBV12-4	TRBJ1-2	18	TGTGCCAGCAGTTTATACAAAATTCGGGACAGTTATAACTATGGCTACACCTTC	CASSLYKIRDSYNYGYTF
-	few	TRBV20-1	TRBJ1-1	16	TGCAGTGCTAGGCCGGGACCGACCCGGGGGAACACTGAAGCTTTCTTT	CSARPGPTRGNTEAFF
-	many	TRBV12-3/TRBV12-4	TRBJ1-5	13	TGTGCCAGCAGTTTACTGACGGATCAGCCCCAGCATTTT	CASSLLTDQPQHF
-	-	TRBV20-1	TRBJ2-1	15	TGCAGTGCTGTAATTGTCCACCCTCTATACAATGAGCAGTTCTTC	CSAVIVHPLYNEQFF
-	-	TRBV20-1	TRBJ2-1	17	TGCAGTGTCAGGGGCGGGGGTCTGACCCTTGCAAACAATGAGCAGTTCTTC	CSVRGGGLTLANNEQFF
TRBD2	many	TRBV5-1	TRBJ2-1	15	TGCGCCAGCAGCCTACTAGCGGGAGATCCCAATGAGCAGTTCTTC	CASSLLAGDPNEQFF
-	-	TRBV7-8	TRBJ2-5	15	TGTGCCAGCAGCTTAGGACTGTACGAGCGGGTGTCCCAGTACTTC	CASSLGLYERVSQYF
-	-	TRBV7-2	TRBJ2-2	16	TGTGCCAGCAGCGGAGCCCCGGGGATGAACACCGGGGAGCTGTTTTTT	CASSGAPGMNTGELFF
TRBD2	-	TRBV5-1	TRBJ2-1	16	TGCGCCAGCAGCTCCCGGGGTAGCGGGGTCTACAATGAGCAGTTCTTC	CASSSRGSGVYNEQFF
-	-	TRBV20-1	TRBJ2-3	13	TGCAGTGCTAGAGATGGGGGGCCAGATACGCAGTATTTT	CSARDGGPDTQYF
-	many	TRBV3-1	TRBJ1-6	13	TGTGCCAGCAGCCGGGACGTACGGTCACCCCTCCACTTT	CASSRDVRSPLHF
-	-	TRBV20-1	TRBJ1-1	13	TGCAGTGCCCCCCAACAGGGAATCACTGAAGCTTTCTTT	CSAPQQGITEAFF
TRBD1	-	TRBV7-2	TRBJ1-5	15	TGTGCCAGCAGCTTAGACTTGGCAGGGGGTCAGCCCCAGCATTTT	CASSLDLAGGQPQHF
-	many	TRBV29-1	TRBJ1-2	11	TGCAGCGTTGAAGAGGCGGGGGGCTACACCTTC	CSVEEAGGYTF
-	few	TRBV28	TRBJ1-3	17	TGTGCCAGCAGTTGGTCCTATCAACACATCTCTGGAAACACCATATATTTT	CASSWSYQHISGNTIYF
-	-	TRBV5-5	TRBJ2-6	16	TGTGCCAGCAGCTTCGGACAGCCCTCTGGGGCCAACGTCCTGACTTTC	CASSFGQPSGANVLTF